These T cell receptor beta chains were read from a single sample in a study of blood T cell repertoires in COVID-19. Sequencing used immunoSEQ multiplex PCR; TCRdb keeps in-frame clones, though not all of them. The data show roughly 160,000 clones, approximately 82% seen once. The sequenced material came from peripheral blood. These receptors were taken from a woman in her 70s who had recovered from COVID-19. CDR3s include the opening cysteine and the closing phenylalanine or tryptophan. A D gene is named only where the DNA matches it firmly. Some rows have no size entry. The others give once, few or many, or a class for an expanded clone.

V gene: TRBV9; clone size: .; D gene: .; J gene: TRBJ1-1; CDR3 DNA: TGTGCCAGCAGCCCTACAGGGAACACTGAAGCTTTCTTT; CDR3 protein: CASSPTGNTEAFF
V gene: TRBV7-3; clone size: .; D gene: TRBD2; J gene: TRBJ2-1; CDR3 DNA: TGTGCCAGCAGCCAGCGAGCGGGAGAGGGCTACAATGAGCAGTTCTTC; CDR3 protein: CASSQRAGEGYNEQFF
V gene: TRBV5-5; clone size: once; D gene: TRBD2; J gene: TRBJ2-7; CDR3 DNA: TGTGCCAGCAGCGCACCCACTAGCGCCTCCTCCTCCGAGCAGTACTTC; CDR3 protein: CASSAPTSASSSEQYF
V gene: TRBV5-1; clone size: .; D gene: TRBD1; J gene: TRBJ2-5; CDR3 DNA: TGCGCCAGCAGCTTGATAGGTCGAGGGGGCGGGGAGACCCAGTACTTC; CDR3 protein: CASSLIGRGGGETQYF
V gene: TRBV19; clone size: .; D gene: TRBD1; J gene: TRBJ1-5; CDR3 DNA: TGTGCCAGTAGTATAGGTCCAGGGGGCGGTCAGCCCCAGCATTTT; CDR3 protein: CASSIGPGGGQPQHF
V gene: TRBV30; clone size: .; D gene: .; J gene: TRBJ1-5; CDR3 DNA: TGTGCCTGGAGCCAGGCCTCCCTCAATCAGCCCCAGCATTTT; CDR3 protein: CAWSQASLNQPQHF
V gene: TRBV10-3; clone size: .; D gene: TRBD1; J gene: TRBJ1-2; CDR3 DNA: TGTGCCATCAGTGAGGGGACAGACTATGGCTACACCTTC; CDR3 protein: CAISEGTDYGYTF
V gene: TRBV19; clone size: .; D gene: TRBD1; J gene: TRBJ2-2; CDR3 DNA: TGTGCCAGTAGTACCCGACAGGGTGGGACCGGGGAGCTGTTTTTT; CDR3 protein: CASSTRQGGTGELFF
V gene: TRBV7-2; clone size: few; D gene: .; J gene: TRBJ2-2; CDR3 DNA: TGTGCCAGCAGCAACTATAGCCCTCACACCGGGGAGCTGTTTTTT; CDR3 protein: CASSNYSPHTGELFF
V gene: TRBV11-2; clone size: .; D gene: .; J gene: TRBJ1-1; CDR3 DNA: TGTGCCAGCAGCTTGTCCGGGGTTGGCACTGAAGCTTTCTTT; CDR3 protein: CASSLSGVGTEAFF
V gene: TRBV18; clone size: .; D gene: .; J gene: TRBJ2-3; CDR3 DNA: TGTGCCAGCTCACCCGTACAGGCACGCACAGATACGCAGTATTTT; CDR3 protein: CASSPVQARTDTQYF
V gene: TRBV7-3; clone size: .; D gene: .; J gene: TRBJ2-2; CDR3 DNA: TGTGCCAGCAGCTCGGGGGCCGGGGAGCTGTTTTTT; CDR3 protein: CASSSGAGELFF
V gene: TRBV23-1; clone size: .; D gene: .; J gene: TRBJ1-1; CDR3 DNA: TGCGCCAGCAGTCAATCGAATCCGACAGGGAACACTGAAGCTTTCTTT; CDR3 protein: CASSQSNPTGNTEAFF
V gene: TRBV3-1/TRBV3-2; clone size: few; D gene: TRBD2; J gene: TRBJ2-1; CDR3 DNA: TGTGCCAGCAGCCAAGAGTTCACCGGGACTAGCGGGAGAGAGCAGTTCTTC; CDR3 protein: CASSQEFTGTSGREQFF
V gene: TRBV19; clone size: .; D gene: TRBD2; J gene: TRBJ2-3; CDR3 DNA: TGTGCCAGTAGTATAGGGGACCGGGGGGGCCGAACAGATACGCAGTATTTT; CDR3 protein: CASSIGDRGGRTDTQYF
V gene: TRBV18; clone size: .; D gene: .; J gene: TRBJ2-6; CDR3 DNA: TGTGCCAGCTCACCCCCCGGGGCTGGGGCCAACGTCCTGACTTTC; CDR3 protein: CASSPPGAGANVLTF
V gene: TRBV29-1; clone size: once; D gene: TRBD1; J gene: TRBJ2-3; CDR3 DNA: TGCAGCGTTGACCGGGGACAGGGGGCGAAAGATACGCAGTATTTT; CDR3 protein: CSVDRGQGAKDTQYF
V gene: TRBV29-1; clone size: .; D gene: TRBD2; J gene: TRBJ2-5; CDR3 DNA: TGCAGCGTTGATTTGCGGGGGGGCGGAGAGACCCAGTACTTC; CDR3 protein: CSVDLRGGGETQYF
V gene: TRBV13; clone size: .; D gene: .; J gene: TRBJ2-7; CDR3 DNA: TGTGCCAGCAGCCTCGGGCAGGGCAGCTCCTACGAGCAGTACTTC; CDR3 protein: CASSLGQGSSYEQYF
V gene: TRBV6-5; clone size: .; D gene: .; J gene: TRBJ2-7; CDR3 DNA: TGTGCCAGCAGTAGCCCGGACGAGCAGTACTTC; CDR3 protein: CASSSPDEQYF
V gene: TRBV28; clone size: .; D gene: TRBD2; J gene: TRBJ2-1; CDR3 DNA: TGTGCCAGCAGGCTAGCGGGGCCCTCCTACAATGAGCAGTTCTTC; CDR3 protein: CASRLAGPSYNEQFF
V gene: TRBV18; clone size: .; D gene: .; J gene: TRBJ2-2; CDR3 DNA: TGTGCCAGCTCACTGGCCCCGAACACCGGGGAGCTGTTTTTT; CDR3 protein: CASSLAPNTGELFF
V gene: TRBV7-2; clone size: .; D gene: .; J gene: TRBJ2-7; CDR3 DNA: TGTGCCAGCAGCTCCCAGGGTCCTGTCGGCGAGCAGTACTTC; CDR3 protein: CASSSQGPVGEQYF
V gene: TRBV9; clone size: .; D gene: TRBD2; J gene: TRBJ2-2; CDR3 DNA: TGTGCCAGCGGAGGCGGGAGGCACACCGGGGAGCTGTTTTTT; CDR3 protein: CASGGGRHTGELFF
V gene: TRBV28; clone size: .; D gene: .; J gene: TRBJ1-4; CDR3 DNA: TGTGCCAGCACCTCCGGGGGGGGAAATGAAAAACTGTTTTTT; CDR3 protein: CASTSGGGNEKLFF
V gene: TRBV6-5; clone size: .; D gene: .; J gene: TRBJ1-2; CDR3 DNA: TGTGCCACCCTGACACAAGGGGGTCCCTATGGCTACACCTTC; CDR3 protein: CATLTQGGPYGYTF
V gene: TRBV24-1; clone size: .; D gene: TRBD1; J gene: TRBJ1-2; CDR3 DNA: TGTGCCACCAGTGACCCCCGGACAGGGCCCTATGGCTACACCTTC; CDR3 protein: CATSDPRTGPYGYTF
V gene: TRBV25-1; clone size: .; D gene: .; J gene: TRBJ1-6; CDR3 DNA: TGTGCCAGCAGTGAATCCTCCGGCTATAATTCACCCCTCCACTTT; CDR3 protein: CASSESSGYNSPLHF